A single sample is the source of the 2 T cell receptor beta chains below, sequenced in a study of T cell responses to AZD1222 COVID-19 vaccine. Sequencing used immunoSEQ multiplex PCR; TCRdb keeps in-frame clones, though not all of them. The table records around 100,000 clones, around 90% of them present only once. The sample here was peripheral blood, taken on day 0 of AZD1222 vaccination. Receptors originate from an adult in good health.

The gene calls are TRBV7-8 and TRBJ2-1, with no clear D. V lost 5 bases to trimming and J lost 8 bases, with 22 bases between them. This CDR3 comprises 16 residues. Germline V gene sequence: CDR1 SGHVS, CDR2 FQNEAQ. CDR3 bases: TGTGCCAGCAGCCCGTTTGTGGACCGAAGGTGGGATGAGCAGTTCTTC. Its translation: CASSPFVDRRWDEQFF.

The gene calls are TRBV11-2 and TRBJ2-7; 9 bases align to TRBD1. J gave up 3 bases and V 4 bases, and 7 bases lay outside the gene matches. Germline values: CDR1 SGHAT, CDR2 FQNNGV. The CDR3 consists of 15 residues. CDR3: CASSYDRGKLYEQYF. The CDR3 nucleotides read TGTGCCAGCAGCTATGACAGGGGGAAACTCTACGAGCAGTACTTC.